The 15 T cell receptor beta chains listed next were all sequenced from one sample in a study of CD8 T cells in ankylosing spondylitis. General study points: Among TCR beta sequences, a motif of roughly 8 highly homologous variants appeared characteristic of ankylosing spondylitis blood.

A single record per CDR3 protein comes from TCRdb applying MiXCR to the 5' RACE reads. This table holds roughly 700,000 distinct CDR3 sequences, around 19% found once. Their recognized antigens are unknown. Sequencing was performed on blood, either unsorted or a sorted T cell fraction (not recorded which). The receptor source for this set is a male donor with ankylosing spondylitis.

This clonotype showed up just a few times. This chain connects TRBV25-1 to TRBJ2-1, with 9 bases that match TRBD2. This CDR3 has 14 residues. Unmatched junction bases numbered 5, after V lost 7 bases and J lost 4 bases. The germline gives CDR1 MGHDK, CDR2 SYGVNS. CDR3 sequence reads: CASIKREEYNEQFF. For the CDR3, the DNA is TGTGCCAGCATTAAGCGGGAGGAGTACAATGAGCAGTTCTTC.

The V gene is TRBV27, the J gene TRBJ2-7; 10 bases fit TRBD2. The CDR3 has 16 amino acids. V gave up 3 bases and J gave up 7 bases; unmatched junction bases: 12. From germline, CDR1 is MNHEY and CDR2 SMNVEV (reference sequence). DNA for the CDR3: TGTGCCAGCAGTTTCTCTTGGGGTAGCGGGGGGCAGGAGCAGTACTTC. Its translation: CASSFSWGSGGQEQYF.

This clonotype occurred a few times. J is TRBJ2-7 and V is TRBV20-1, with TRBD2 as a possible D gene (6 bases). CDR1 is DFQATT and CDR2 is SNEGSKA in the germline V gene (reference sequence). The germline V and J ends were trimmed by 1 base and 5 bases, with 21 bases remaining between them. The CDR3 runs 16 residues. CDR3 residues: CSARARLGSSWDEQYF. In DNA, the CDR3 is TGCAGTGCTAGAGCCCGACTAGGGTCCTCCTGGGACGAGCAGTACTTC.

The genes are TRBV7-9 and TRBJ2-1; 8 nucleotides match TRBD1. The CDR3 spans 16 residues. Germline CDR1 SEHNR, CDR2 FQNEAQ (reference sequence). V was pared by 1 base and J by 8 bases, with 10 bases of the junction left unmatched. CDR3 protein: CASSLVVRGLYDEQFF. DNA of the CDR3: TGTGCCAGCAGCTTAGTGGTCAGGGGGCTATATGATGAGCAGTTCTTC.

The chain links TRBV11-2 to TRBJ2-2, with D unresolved. Germline-derived CDR1 and CDR2 are SGHAT and FQNNGV. With 5 bases removed from V and 2 bases from J, the gap between germline ends came to 6 bases. The CDR3 covers 13 residues. CDR3 region: CASSVTNTGELFF. CDR3 in DNA: TGTGCCAGCAGCGTAACTAACACCGGGGAGCTGTTTTTT.

In this sample, this clonotype turned up a few times. The chain joins TRBV7-9 to TRBJ2-2; D may be TRBD1 (5 bases). CDR3 length: 16 residues. Trimming took 4 bases from V and 3 from J, leaving 15 bases between them. Germline V lookup: CDR1 SEHNR, CDR2 FQNEAQ (reference sequence). The CDR3 DNA reads TGTGCCAGCAGCTCCACATCAGGGTCCTACACCGGGGAGCTGTTTTTT. This gives the protein CASSSTSGSYTGELFF.

This clonotype was recorded many times. The chain couples TRBV24-1 to TRBJ2-1, with 8 bases that match TRBD2. This CDR3 comprises 16 residues. The J segment lost 7 bases and the V segment lost 10 bases, leaving 17 bases of the junction unmatched. Germline V gene lookup returns CDR1 KGHDR and CDR2 SFDVKD. Here the CDR3 DNA reads TGTGCCACGGGGCCGGGACTAGGACGCCGGGGGAATGAGCAGTTCTTC. It specifies CATGPGLGRRGNEQFF.

Comment on this clonotype: A much more abundant neighbour one base away suggests this may be a read error. The rearrangement joins TRBV3-1 to TRBJ2-3; the match to TRBD2 covers 7 bases. This CDR3 comprises 15 residues. Germline V CDR1 and CDR2: LGHDT, YNNKEL (reference sequence). The trim removed 4 bases at V and 1 base at J, leaving 5 bases unmatched. Written as DNA, the CDR3 is TGTGCCAGCAGCCCCTGGGCGGGGGGCACAGATACGCAGTATTTT. Residues: CASSPWAGGTDTQYF.

This clonotype appeared a few times. This rearrangement joins TRBV12-3 or TRBV12-4 to TRBJ1-1, with D possibly matching TRBD1 (5 bases). The length of the CDR3 is 14 residues. V was trimmed by 6 bases and J by 5 bases, leaving 16 bases between them. The chain's CDR3 is CASSERAGWTEAFF. The CDR3, as DNA: TGTGCCAGCAGCGAGAGGGCAGGGTGGACTGAAGCTTTCTTT.

The CDR3 DNA reads TGTGCCAGCAGGCCTACAGGGGTGGCTGGCTACACCTTC. Translated, it gives CASRPTGVAGYTF. The chain employs TRBV12-3 or TRBV12-4 and TRBJ1-2, with 7 positions matching TRBD1. The CDR3 has 13 residues. V shed 6 bases and J 7 bases; nucleotides not matched to a gene: 8.

This clonotype was seen more than once but under ten times. J is TRBJ2-1 and V is TRBV7-2; 8 positions agree with TRBD2. V lost 2 bases, J lost 6 bases, and 9 bases stayed unmatched. There are 16 residues in the CDR3. Germline CDR1 reads SGHTA; CDR2 reads FQGNSA. CDR3 protein: CASSLKRGIGANEQFF. The CDR3 DNA reads TGTGCCAGCAGCTTAAAGCGGGGGATTGGGGCCAATGAGCAGTTCTTC.

This chain connects TRBV20-1 to TRBJ2-7; 7 bases are a match to TRBD2. Per germline, CDR1 DFQATT and CDR2 SNEGSKA (reference sequence). This CDR3 is 12 amino acids long. Losses at the gene ends were 5 bases for V and 3 bases for J; bases not matched to a gene: 4. Written as DNA, the CDR3 is TGCAGTGCTCCCGAGCGGGACTACGAGCAGTACTTC. It translates to CSAPERDYEQYF.

In nucleotides, the CDR3 is TGTGCCAGCAGCGCCCCTGGCCGGGAACGAGGGGAGACCCAGTACTTC. Its translation is CASSAPGRERGETQYF. The rearrangement uses TRBV7-8 and TRBJ2-5; D is perhaps TRBD2 (5 bases). V lost 5 bases and J lost 5, with 21 bases in between. Germline V lookup: CDR1 SGHVS, CDR2 FQNEAQ. The CDR3 sequence is 16 residues long. Complete variable domain (other parts from reference TRBV7-8 and TRBJ2-5): GAGVSQSPRYKVAKRGQDVALRCDPISGHVSLFWYQQALGQGPEFLTYFQNEAQLDKSGLPSDRFFAERPEGSVSTLKIQRTQQEDSAVYLCASSAPGRERGETQYFGPGTRLLVL.

There are a few counts of this clonotype. Here the CDR3 reads CASSLDTGTGMIPLHF. In DNA form, the CDR3 reads TGTGCCAGCAGCTTAGACACCGGGACAGGGATGATACCCCTCCACTTT. This sequence joins TRBV11-2 and TRBJ1-6; 9 bases fit TRBD1. CDR1 is SGHAT and CDR2 is FQNNGV in the germline V gene. V gave up 0 bases and J gave up 12 bases; unmatched junction bases: 9. This CDR3 spans 16 amino acids.

The V call is TRBV29-1, the J call TRBJ2-7; unclear D gene. The CDR3 runs to 11 residues. Trimming removed 4 bases from V and 2 bases from J, with 6 bases in between. Germline CDR1 and CDR2: SQVTM and ANQGSEA. The CDR3 loop is CSVGQAYEQYF. CDR3 coding DNA: TGCAGCGTTGGTCAGGCCTACGAGCAGTACTTC.